One and the same sample provided the 14 T cell receptor beta chains below, sequenced in a study of blood T cell repertoires in COVID-19. Some clones are missing from TCRdb's copy, which holds only in-frame ones; the method was immunoSEQ multiplex PCR. The sample lists about 220,000 clones; about nine tenths were seen once. The specimen sequenced was PBMCs or T cells enriched from blood (not recorded which). The receptor source for this set is a middle-aged woman with acute COVID-19.

This clone was detected once. V usage is TRBV5-1 and J usage is TRBJ1-1; the D is unclear. Germline CDR1 SGHRS, CDR2 YFSETQ. V was cut by 1 base and J by 1 base, with 11 bases left in between. This CDR3 has 15 residues. The CDR3 loop is CASSLSLGWNTEAFF. For the CDR3, the DNA is TGCGCCAGCAGCTTGTCCCTAGGATGGAACACTGAAGCTTTCTTT.

In this sample, this clone turned up many times. The genes are TRBV7-9 and TRBJ2-2; a possible D gene is TRBD1 (5 bases). CDR1 is SEHNR and CDR2 is FQNEAQ in the germline V gene (reference sequence). Trimming cost V 5 bases and J 3 bases, with 13 bases left between them. The CDR3 is 15 residues long. CDR3 bases: TGTGCCAGCAGCGAGGCAGGGCCGGACACCGGGGAGCTGTTTTTT. Its protein product is CASSEAGPDTGELFF. Using reference TRBV7-9 and TRBJ2-2 for the parts outside the CDR3, the full variable domain is DTGVSQNPRHKITKRGQNVTFRCDPISEHNRLYWYRQTLGQGPEFLTYFQNEAQLEKSRLLSDRFSAERPKGSFSTLEIQRTEQGDSAMYLCASSEAGPDTGELFFGEGSRLTVL.

In its sample, this clone was seen once. The chain is built from TRBV7-2 and TRBJ1-1, with a possible D match to TRBD1 (5 bases). CDR1 and CDR2 from the germline V gene are SGHTA and FQGNSA. The CDR3 has 17 residues. The germline V and J ends were trimmed by 1 base and 0 bases, with 15 bases remaining between them. This chain's CDR3 is CASSLGEGRLMNTEAFF. In nucleotides, the CDR3 is TGTGCCAGCAGCTTAGGGGAGGGACGACTAATGAACACTGAAGCTTTCTTT.

V usage is TRBV7-9 and J usage is TRBJ1-1; 9 bases map to TRBD1. The CDR3 has 18 residues. Looked up from germline, CDR1 is SEHNR and CDR2 is FQNEAQ (reference sequence). Losses at the gene ends were 0 bases for V and 4 bases for J; bases not matched to a gene: 12. CDR3 nucleotides: TGTGCCAGCAGCTTAGCGCGTCTGAGGGCGGGACAGGGCACTGAAGCTTTCTTT. Residues: CASSLARLRAGQGTEAFF.

The chain employs TRBV6-4 and TRBJ2-3; D perhaps matches TRBD1 (5 bases). V gave up 0 bases and J gave up 6 bases, with 13 bases separating them. The germline V gene encodes CDR1 MRHNA and CDR2 SNTAGT. The CDR3 runs to 15 residues. This chain's CDR3 is CASSDSNQGPDTQYF. In DNA form, the CDR3 reads TGTGCCAGCAGTGACTCGAATCAGGGCCCTGATACGCAGTATTTT.

The chain recombines TRBV21-1 with TRBJ2-7; the table's D gene call, TRBD1, was not cross checked with the DNA. TRBV21-1 is deemed a pseudogene. CDR3 length equals 10 residues. The CDR3, as DNA: TGTGCCAGCATCGAACAGGAGCAGTACTTC. It codes for CASIEQEQYF.

The rearrangement links TRBV19 to TRBJ1-2; 8 bases map to TRBD1. V shed 1 base and J 1 base; nucleotides not matched to a gene: 8. Per the germline V gene, CDR1 is LNHDA and CDR2 is SQIVND (reference sequence). This CDR3 spans 17 amino acids. CDR3 protein: CASSIGPLTGGNYGYTF. Here the CDR3 DNA reads TGTGCCAGTAGTATAGGACCCCTAACAGGGGGTAACTATGGCTACACCTTC. The full variable domain, with the rest looked up from reference TRBV19 and TRBJ1-2, is DGGITQSPKYLFRKEGQNVTLSCEQNLNHDAMYWYRQDPGQGLRLIYYSQIVNDFQKGDIAEGYSVSREKKESFPLTVTSAQKNPTAFYLCASSIGPLTGGNYGYTFGSGTRLTVV.

V is TRBV7-6 and J is TRBJ2-1, with D unresolved. The length of the CDR3 is 14 residues. V lost 2 bases, J lost 8 bases, and 13 bases lay in between. Germline V lookup: CDR1 SGHVS, CDR2 FNYEAQ. CDR3 sequence reads: CASSLSPEFDEQFF. CDR3 in DNA: TGTGCCAGCAGCTTATCGCCGGAGTTTGATGAGCAGTTCTTC. The entire variable domain, with the rest obtained from reference TRBV7-6 and TRBJ2-1, is as follows: GAGVSQSPRYKVTKRGQDVALRCDPISGHVSLYWYRQALGQGPEFLTYFNYEAQQDKSGLPNDRFSAERPEGSISTLTIQRTEQRDSAMYRCASSLSPEFDEQFFGPGTRLTVL.

The CDR3 DNA follows: TGTGCCAGCAGCTTGGGCAGATCGAACACTGAAGCTTTCTTT. It is translated as CASSLGRSNTEAFF. This chain uses TRBV5-6 with TRBJ1-1; no clear D. Germline-derived CDR1 and CDR2 are SGHDT and YYEEEE. This CDR3 region has 14 residues. The ends were cut back, 0 bases at V and 1 base at J, with 7 bases in the middle.

The chain uses TRBV7-9 and TRBJ2-5; TRBD1 matches at 10 bases. With V trimmed by 6 bases and J by 5 bases, 6 bases remained unmatched. The CDR3 length is 14 residues. From germline, CDR1 is SEHNR and CDR2 FQNEAQ (reference sequence). In DNA, the CDR3 is TGTGCCAGCAGACCGGGACAGGGGAGGGAGACCCAGTACTTC. It is translated as CASRPGQGRETQYF.

V gene TRBV9 combines with J gene TRBJ2-3, with 10 bases matching TRBD1. V trimming: 3 bases; J trimming: 2 bases; junction bases outside the gene matches: 9. CDR3 size: 17 residues. From germline, CDR1 is SGDLS and CDR2 YYNGEE. The CDR3 sequence: CASSARRQGANTDTQYF. In DNA, the CDR3 is TGTGCCAGCAGCGCCCGAAGACAGGGGGCAAACACAGATACGCAGTATTTT. Together with reference TRBV9 and TRBJ2-3, the CDR3 gives the full variable domain: DSGVTQTPKHLITATGQRVTLRCSPRSGDLSVYWYQQSLDQGLQFLIQYYNGEERAKGNILERFSAQQFPDLHSELNLSSLELGDSALYFCASSARRQGANTDTQYFGPGTRLTVL.

This chain uses TRBV3-1 (or the pseudogene TRBV3-2) with TRBJ2-7; TRBD2 matches at 7 bases. Germline V gene lookup returns CDR1 LGHDT and CDR2 YNNKEL (reference sequence). V lost 1 base to trimming and J lost 7 bases; unmatched junction nucleotides: 4. This CDR3 comprises 13 residues. The CDR3 sequence: CASSQGGSGEQYF. The CDR3 nucleotides are TGTGCCAGCAGCCAAGGCGGGAGCGGGGAGCAGTACTTC.

This chain joins TRBV7-3 and TRBJ2-3; 8 nucleotides agree with TRBD2. The junction had 3 bases not matched to a gene; V was cut back by 2 bases and J by 2 bases. CDR3 length: 15 residues. The germline V gene has CDR1 SGHTA and CDR2 FQGTGA. The CDR3 spells CASSLAGGPTDTQYF. CDR3 nucleotide sequence: TGTGCCAGCAGCTTAGCGGGGGGACCCACAGATACGCAGTATTTT.

V usage is TRBV20-1 and J usage is TRBJ2-1, with D unclear. The CDR3 totals 11 residues. Germline CDR1 reads DFQATT; CDR2 reads SNEGSKA (reference sequence). The germline V and J ends were trimmed by 2 bases and 5 bases, with 4 bases remaining between them. CDR3 DNA: TGCAGTGCTAGAAACAACAATGAGCAGTTCTTC. It translates to CSARNNNEQFF.